Included here is one T cell receptor (beta chain) sequence, with context. Its specificity is unknown. 13 Jbeta primers and 60 Vbeta primers were used for the PCR. TCRdb keeps only in-frame clones here, not all; method: immunoSEQ multiplex PCR. Here the sample spans about 150,000 clones, over 75% being singletons. The sample comes from a study of cytomegalovirus exposure and HLA in healthy donors. Germline CDR1 reads GTSNPN; CDR2 reads SVGIG (reference sequence). The CDR3 consists of 14 residues. With 1 base removed from V and 7 bases from J, the gap between germline ends came to 13 bases. General study points: Within an earlier analysis, most TCR beta V segments proved productive either about 87% or about 30% of the time. Within a later analysis, the majority of CMV-associated TCR beta chains appeared HLA-restricted. The classifier reportedly diagnosed cytomegalovirus status with high sensitivity and specificity. In a later analysis, V- and J-gene trimming of beta chains associated with a DCLRE1C missense variant, replicated independently.

Source material: PBMCs. The origin of this receptor is a woman aged 40 to 50 in good health and CMV-seropositive. The chain carries TRBV30 and TRBJ1-4, with a weak D call TRBD1 (5 bases). In nucleotides, the CDR3 is TGTGCCTGGAGTGGTGTGGGGCGGAGTGAAAAACTGTTTTTT. Translation gives CAWSGVGRSEKLFF.